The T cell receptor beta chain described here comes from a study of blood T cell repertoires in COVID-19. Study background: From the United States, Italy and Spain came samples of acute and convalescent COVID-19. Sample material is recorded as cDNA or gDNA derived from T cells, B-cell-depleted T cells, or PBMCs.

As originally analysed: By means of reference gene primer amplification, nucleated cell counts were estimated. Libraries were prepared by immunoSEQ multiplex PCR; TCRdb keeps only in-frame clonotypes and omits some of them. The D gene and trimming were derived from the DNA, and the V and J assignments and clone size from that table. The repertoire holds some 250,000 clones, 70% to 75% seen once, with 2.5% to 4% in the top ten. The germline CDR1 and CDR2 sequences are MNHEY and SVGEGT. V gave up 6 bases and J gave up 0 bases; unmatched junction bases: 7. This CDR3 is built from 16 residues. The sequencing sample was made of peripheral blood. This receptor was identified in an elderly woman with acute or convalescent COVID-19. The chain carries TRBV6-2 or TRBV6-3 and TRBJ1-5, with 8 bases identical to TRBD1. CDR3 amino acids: CASRPTGGDSNQPQHF. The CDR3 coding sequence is TGTGCCAGCAGACCTACAGGGGGAGATAGCAATCAGCCCCAGCATTTT.